The rows below give T cell receptor beta chains drawn from one sample of a study of T-cell memory formation after mild COVID-19. TCRdb recomputed calls from the 5' RACE reads with MiXCR, one row per CDR3 protein. The repertoire consists of roughly 250,000 distinct CDR3 sequences, with less than 20% occurring once and the leading ten covering around 3.7%. The source material was PBMCs or a T cell subset sorted from them (not recorded which). All receptors derive from a man aged 18 to 30 who had mild COVID-19 (a few samples of this study predate the infection). Cell type and time point are not known. The CDR3 runs from the conserved cysteine through the conserved F or W. The D gene is left open where the match is weak. Clone size appears in some rows only: once, few, many, or a class for an expanded clone.

j_gene	d_gene	abundance	v_gene	CDR3aa	CDR3nt
TRBJ1-5	TRBD1	NA	TRBV19	CASSIWDREVEQPQHF	TGTGCCAGTAGTATCTGGGACAGGGAGGTTGAGCAGCCCCAGCATTTT
TRBJ1-4	NA	NA	TRBV5-1	CASSLKSAGGNEKLFF	TGCGCCAGCAGCTTGAAGTCGGCCGGGGGCAATGAAAAACTGTTTTTT
TRBJ1-5	NA	NA	TRBV7-2	CASSSTVVQPQHF	TGTGCCAGCAGCTCGACCGTTGTGCAGCCCCAGCATTTT
TRBJ2-2	NA	many	TRBV12-3/TRBV12-4	CASSRRTGFNTGELFF	TGTGCCAGCAGCAGGAGGACCGGGTTCAACACCGGGGAGCTGTTTTTT
TRBJ2-3	NA	few	TRBV6-2/TRBV6-3	CARITWGTDTQYF	TGTGCCAGAATCACCTGGGGGACAGATACGCAGTATTTT
TRBJ1-2	NA	few	TRBV29-1	CSVRATAQGYGYTF	TGCAGCGTTCGTGCCACCGCACAGGGTTATGGCTACACCTTC
TRBJ2-5	NA	many	TRBV2	CAGGWETQYF	TGTGCCGGGGGCTGGGAGACCCAGTACTTC
TRBJ2-2	TRBD1	NA	TRBV6-6	CASSYPGTGNTGELFF	TGTGCCAGCAGTTACCCCGGGACAGGGAACACCGGGGAGCTGTTTTTT
TRBJ1-2	NA	many	TRBV5-1	CASSLAQGNGYTF	TGTGCCAGCAGCTTAGCCCAGGGGAATGGCTACACCTTC
TRBJ2-3	TRBD2	few	TRBV5-1	CASSRAFAGVSGSLGTQYF	TGCGCCAGCAGCCGAGCGTTTGCGGGGGTATCCGGGTCCCTTGGTACGCAGTATTTT
TRBJ1-1	NA	NA	TRBV4-3	CASSQDRGGDTEAFF	TGCGCCAGCAGCCAAGATCGCGGGGGAGATACTGAAGCTTTCTTT
TRBJ1-1	NA	few	TRBV10-3	CAISESGHLGAFF	TGTGCCATCAGTGAGTCGGGTCACCTCGGGGCTTTCTTT
TRBJ1-5	NA	NA	TRBV19	CASSALQGLGQPQHF	TGTGCCAGTAGTGCATTACAGGGTCTTGGGCAGCCCCAGCATTTT
TRBJ2-6	NA	NA	TRBV7-2	CASSLGFMRGKSGANVLTF	TGTGCCAGCAGCTTAGGGTTTATGAGGGGCAAGTCTGGGGCCAACGTCCTGACTTTC
TRBJ1-5	NA	few	TRBV14	CASSSGRVNQPQHF	TGTGCCAGCAGTTCAGGCCGGGTTAATCAGCCCCAGCATTTT
TRBJ2-7	NA	few	TRBV11-1	CASSPRRGRTYEQYF	TGTGCCAGCAGCCCCCGCCGGGGGAGAACTTACGAGCAGTACTTC
TRBJ2-1	NA	NA	TRBV20-1	CSAPRTAHNEQFF	TGCAGTGCTCCAAGGACAGCCCACAATGAGCAGTTCTTC
TRBJ2-5	NA	NA	TRBV20-1	CSAPLRLVGETQYF	TGCAGTGCCCCCCTCCGCCTGGTCGGGGAGACCCAGTACTTC
TRBJ1-2	NA	NA	TRBV19	CASSISTANYGYTF	TGTGCCAGTAGTATCTCGACCGCAAACTATGGCTACACCTTC
TRBJ2-3	TRBD2	few	TRBV7-2	CASSLMSGVLGTQYF	TGTGCCAGCAGCTTAATGAGCGGGGTTTTGGGTACGCAGTATTTT
TRBJ2-3	NA	NA	TRBV6-5	CASSYLRAGTDTQYF	TGTGCCAGCAGCTACCTCAGGGCTGGAACAGATACGCAGTATTTT
TRBJ1-1	TRBD1	many	TRBV5-1	CASSFQGATEAFF	TGCGCCAGCAGCTTCCAGGGGGCCACTGAAGCTTTCTTT
TRBJ2-1	NA	NA	TRBV20-1	CSARGGRGPTYNEQFF	TGCAGTGCCCGAGGCGGTCGGGGCCCTACCTACAATGAGCAGTTCTTC
TRBJ1-2	NA	few	TRBV9	CASGPQGSNYGYTF	TGTGCCAGCGGACCCCAGGGGTCAAACTATGGCTACACCTTC
TRBJ1-2	NA	once	TRBV5-1	CAARDTPLDGYTF	TGCGCCGCCCGGGACACACCGTTGGATGGCTACACCTTC
TRBJ2-3	NA	few	TRBV9	CASSVVASSTDTQYF	TGTGCCAGCAGCGTAGTAGCGTCTAGCACAGATACGCAGTATTTT
TRBJ2-5	NA	once	TRBV29-1	CSVGAPATKETQYF	TGCAGCGTTGGCGCCCCAGCGACAAAAGAGACCCAGTACTTC
TRBJ2-1	TRBD2	NA	TRBV6-2/TRBV6-3	CASSYSIRAGSGYNEQFF	TGTGCCAGCAGTTACTCGATCCGAGCGGGGTCTGGATACAATGAGCAGTTCTTC
TRBJ2-1	TRBD1	NA	TRBV7-2	CASSSQGASYNEQFF	TGTGCCAGCAGCTCACAGGGGGCGTCCTACAATGAGCAGTTCTTC
TRBJ2-7	NA	NA	TRBV2	CASTESPYEQYF	TGTGCCAGCACAGAATCCCCCTACGAGCAGTACTTC
TRBJ1-1	NA	NA	TRBV12-5	CASGLGTPSRAFF	TGTGCTAGTGGTCTAGGGACACCATCGCGGGCTTTCTTT
TRBJ2-7	TRBD1	NA	TRBV24-1	CATSDRTGREQYF	TGTGCCACCAGTGATAGGACAGGGCGCGAGCAGTACTTC
TRBJ2-7	NA	few	TRBV6-2/TRBV6-3	CASSYYHPGDEQYF	TGTGCCAGCAGTTACTACCACCCCGGGGACGAGCAGTACTTC